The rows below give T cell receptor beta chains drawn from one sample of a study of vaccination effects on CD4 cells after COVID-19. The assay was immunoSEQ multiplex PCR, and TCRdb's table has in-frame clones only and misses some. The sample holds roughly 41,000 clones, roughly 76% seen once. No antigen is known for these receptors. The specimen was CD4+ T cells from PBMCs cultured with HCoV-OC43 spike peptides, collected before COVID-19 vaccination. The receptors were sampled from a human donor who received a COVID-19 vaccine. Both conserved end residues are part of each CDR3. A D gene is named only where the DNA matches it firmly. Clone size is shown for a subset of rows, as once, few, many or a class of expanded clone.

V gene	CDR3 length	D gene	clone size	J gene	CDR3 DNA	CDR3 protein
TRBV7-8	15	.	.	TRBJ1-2	TGTGCCAGCAGCGGGGCCCGGGTAGGGAGCTATGGCTACACCTTC	CASSGARVGSYGYTF
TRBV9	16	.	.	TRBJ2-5	TGTGCCAGCAGCGAACTGGGGGGCTTAGGGCAAGAGACCCAGTACTTC	CASSELGGLGQETQYF
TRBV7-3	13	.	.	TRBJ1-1	TGTGCCAGCAGCTTGGGTATGAACACTGAAGCTTTCTTT	CASSLGMNTEAFF
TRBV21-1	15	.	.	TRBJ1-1	TGTGCCAGCAGCAAAGTGCGACAGGGGAGGACTGAAGCTTTCTTT	CASSKVRQGRTEAFF
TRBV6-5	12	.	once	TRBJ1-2	TGTGCCACCAGACTAGGGGAGATGGGCTACACCTTC	CATRLGEMGYTF
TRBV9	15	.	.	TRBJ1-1	TGTGCCAGCAGCGCCAACCGGGCAGGGGACACTGAAGCTTTCTTT	CASSANRAGDTEAFF
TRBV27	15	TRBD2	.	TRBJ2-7	TGTGCCAGCAGTTTAACTAGCGGGGGGGGCTACGAGCAGTACTTC	CASSLTSGGGYEQYF
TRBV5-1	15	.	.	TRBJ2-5	TGCGCCAGCAGCTTGGGTGGGACTGGGGCGGAGACCCAGTACTTC	CASSLGGTGAETQYF
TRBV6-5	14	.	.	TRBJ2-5	TGTGCCAGCAGTAGCCGGGGAGCTCGAGAGACCCAGTACTTC	CASSSRGARETQYF
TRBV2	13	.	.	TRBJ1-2	TGTGCCAGCAGTTATACAGAAAACTATGGCTACACCTTC	CASSYTENYGYTF
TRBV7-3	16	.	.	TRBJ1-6	TGTGCCAGCAGCTTATTGCCCAACGATGAGAATTCACCCCTCCACTTT	CASSLLPNDENSPLHF
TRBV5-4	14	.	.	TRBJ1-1	TGTGCCAGCAGCTTGGCTTCGGGGAGCCAGGAAGCTTTCTTT	CASSLASGSQEAFF
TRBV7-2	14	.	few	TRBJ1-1	TGTGCCAGCAGCTTATCCCAATTGAACACTGAAGCTTTCTTT	CASSLSQLNTEAFF
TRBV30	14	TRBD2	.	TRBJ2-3	TGTGCCTGGAGCGGGGGGGTATTTGCAGATACGCAGTATTTT	CAWSGGVFADTQYF
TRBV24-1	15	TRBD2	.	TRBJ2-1	TGTGCCACCAGTGCCGGGGGGGGGTCCTACAATGAGCAGTTCTTC	CATSAGGGSYNEQFF
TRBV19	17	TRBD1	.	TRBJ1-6	TGTGCCAGTAGTACCAGGACAGGCGGGACCCTCAATTCACCCCTCCACTTT	CASSTRTGGTLNSPLHF
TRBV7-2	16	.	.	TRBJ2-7	TGTGCCAGCAGCTTAATTCCGCTAAACACCCAGTACGAGCAGTACTTC	CASSLIPLNTQYEQYF
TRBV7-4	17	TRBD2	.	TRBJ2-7	TGTGCCAGCAGCTTGGAATCCGGGACTACACACTCCTACGAGCAGTACTTC	CASSLESGTTHSYEQYF
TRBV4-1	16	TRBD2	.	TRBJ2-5	TGCGCCAGCAGCCTCCGAACAAGCGGGGGGCAGGAGACCCAGTACTTC	CASSLRTSGGQETQYF
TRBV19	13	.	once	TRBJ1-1	TGTGCCAGTAGTATGCAGGGGAGGTCTGAAGCTTTCTTT	CASSMQGRSEAFF
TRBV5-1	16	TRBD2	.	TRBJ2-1	TGCGCCAGCAGCCCCCTGGCTAGCGGGGCCGTCAATGAGCAGTTCTTC	CASSPLASGAVNEQFF
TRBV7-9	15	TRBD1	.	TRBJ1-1	TGTGCCAGCAGCCCCTTAAGGGACAGGGCTTCTGAAGCTTTCTTT	CASSPLRDRASEAFF
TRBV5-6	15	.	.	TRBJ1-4	TGTGCCAGCAGCTTGTGGGGGGCAACTAATGAAAAACTGTTTTTT	CASSLWGATNEKLFF
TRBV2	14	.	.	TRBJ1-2	TGTGCCAGCAGTCCAGACAGTATCTTCTATGGCTACACCTTC	CASSPDSIFYGYTF
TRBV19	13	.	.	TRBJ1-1	TGTGCCAGTAGTCCCGCCCGTGGGAAAGAAGCTTTCTTT	CASSPARGKEAFF
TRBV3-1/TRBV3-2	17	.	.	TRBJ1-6	TGTGCCAGCAGCCAGGGCAGGGTCAACCCTTGGAATTCACCCCTCCACTTT	CASSQGRVNPWNSPLHF
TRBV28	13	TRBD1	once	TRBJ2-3	TGTGCCAGCAGTCGACAGGGCGGGCATACGCAGTATTTT	CASSRQGGHTQYF